This T cell receptor (beta chain) originates from a study of control samples from healthy donors and cancer patients. The CDR3 consists of 12 residues. Trimming stripped 6 bases from V and 3 bases from J, with 5 bases between. The protocol was immunoSEQ multiplex PCR, while the TCRdb copy is restricted to in-frame clones and leaves out a portion. The table records about 230,000 clones, 82% of them present only once. This clone turned up a few times. The sequence derives from a woman aged 55-75 years with lung cancer. What was sequenced was PBMCs. This chain connects TRBV12-3 or TRBV12-4 to TRBJ2-2; D is unresolved. The CDR3 spells CASRSHTGELFF. CDR3 DNA: TGTGCCAGCAGATCTCACACCGGGGAGCTGTTTTTT.